This T cell receptor (beta chain) appears in the sequencing data of a study of CD8+ T cells in alopecia areata. As for the study in general: Severity in treated patients was scored by percentage of scalp area affected. Study findings and constraints: Baseline CD8+ expansion's link to response remains uncertain, as there was one nonresponder. Both scalp clonality and the expanded CD8+ clones among the top 100 showed a significant decrease with tofacitinib.

CDR3 length: 15 residues. CDR1 MNHEY and CDR2 SVGAGI come from the germline V gene. Trimming removed 7 bases at V and 0 bases at J, with 12 bases between. The treatment is: oral pan-JAK inhibitor, 5-10 mg twice daily. Peripheral blood and lesional scalp punch biopsies were taken from alopecia areata patients. RNA extraction was followed by reverse transcription into cDNA, which acted as the sequencing template. Sequenced by immunoSEQ multiplex PCR; TCRdb stores in-frame clones only, minus some. The sample has approximately 280,000 clones, 55% to 70% seen once. For this clone: No antigen is known for it.

This clonotype was obtained from a human donor with alopecia areata. The chain recombines TRBV6-5 with TRBJ1-4, with D uncertain. This sample comprised CD4+ T cells sorted from blood, obtained at week 24, from a patient treated with tofacitinib. Written as DNA, the CDR3 is TGTGCCAGCAAGACCTCACCGGCAACTAATGAAAAACTGTTTTTT. Residues: CASKTSPATNEKLFF.